The subject of this entry is one T cell receptor beta chain. Antigen unknown. TCRdb re-analysed the reads in MiXCR, keeping a single row per CDR3 protein. Found here are fewer than 350,000 distinct CDR3 sequences, roughly 17% of them singletons; the top ten hold 12%. This record belongs to a study of T cell repertoires in cytomegalovirus infection. Study results and limitations: Summed frequency of shared TCR beta families picked out CMV carriers who also had the relevant HLA.

The germline V gene has CDR1 MDHEN and CDR2 SYDVKM. The V gene lost 5 bases and the J gene lost 0 bases, with 14 bases spanning the gap. The CDR3 contains 16 residues. The clonotype originates from a human donor in good health (CMV status not recorded). Some clones in this sample may be carry-over from other donors' samples. Sequenced: PBMCs. The chain uses TRBV28 and TRBJ2-4, with a tentative D call TRBD2 (6 bases). CDR3 sequence reads: CASSPPGVLAKNIQYF. In nucleotides, the CDR3 is TGTGCCAGCAGTCCCCCGGGGGTTCTAGCCAAAAACATTCAGTACTTC.